The clone carrying this TCR beta chain was seen only once. This sample was included in a study of cytomegalovirus exposure and HLA in healthy donors. Germline V gene lookup returns CDR1 LNHDA and CDR2 SQIVND (reference sequence). The V gene end was trimmed by 5 bases and the J gene end by 9 bases; junction bases not matched to a gene: 23. The CDR3 sequence is 19 residues long. It was with 60 Vbeta and 13 Jbeta primers that the PCR ran. Sequencing was performed with immunoSEQ multiplex PCR; in TCRdb, only in-frame clones are kept and a portion is missing. The sample comprises some 100,000 clones, around two thirds of which are singletons, and just over 2% rests with the top ten.

The chain employs TRBV19 and TRBJ1-5, with 9 positions matching TRBD1. The sequence derives from a human donor in good health. Sequencing was carried out using PBMCs. The CDR3 DNA sequence: TGTGCCAGTAGTCCGGGGGGACAGGGACAGGGCGGATTTGCATTGCCCCAGCATTTT. Protein sequence: CASSPGGQGQGGFALPQHF.